This TCR beta chain was identified in a study of pediatric ulcerative colitis. Broader study findings: In rectum, acute severe colitis had expanded clones and less diversity. Ulcerative colitis patients shared more blood-rectal clones than controls. All ulcerative colitis patients, but no controls, carried a couple of rectal clonotypes. Repertoires came from total lymphocyte DNA, so rare subsets like regulatory T cells may be missed.

V lost 4 bases to trimming and J lost 0 bases; unmatched junction nucleotides: 5. In germline, CDR1 is MDHEN, CDR2 SYDVKM. The CDR3 length is 15 residues. Assay: immunoSEQ multiplex PCR; the TCRdb copy retains only in-frame clones and omits some. Of more than 45,000 clones in the sample, around 86% were seen once. Comment on this clone: Antigen: not known.

The sample taken for sequencing was blood. The TCR originated in a boy aged 5-17 years who was a control in a study of pediatric ulcerative colitis. The chain links TRBV28 to TRBJ1-1; TRBD1 agrees at 7 bases. The CDR3 DNA is TGTGCCAGCAGTTCAACAGGGGACATGAACACTGAAGCTTTCTTT. Translated: CASSSTGDMNTEAFF.